Described below is a single T cell receptor beta chain sequence and its context. Its antigen remains unknown. With a much larger clone just one base away, this may be a read error. Unpaired genes were suppressed by blocking oligonucleotides during a second nested PCR. TCRdb redid the calling of the emulsion pairing reads with MiXCR, one entry per CDR3 protein. The repertoire holds some 37,000 distinct CDR3 sequences, with 45% as singletons. V dropped 5 bases and J dropped 5 bases, with 10 bases sitting between them. The CDR3 extends over 13 amino acids. Germline values: CDR1 SGHTA, CDR2 FQGNSA. Primers covering all TCR V genes were used in emulsion RT-PCR on CD8+ T cells. This entry comes from a study of T cell repertoires in breast cancer. Study at large: Healthy controls: nine donors.

General study findings and limits: TCR overlap with tumor was approximately 7.7% in involved nodes and about 2.2% in tumor-free nodes. This emulsion RT-PCR profile was considered qualitative rather than quantitative. Approximately 20 TCR pairs shared by seven or more tumors were possibly tumor-specific.

The chain carries TRBV7-2 and TRBJ1-5; D is unresolved. The sequencing input was CD8+ T cells. The source of this sequence is a pool of human donors with breast cancer or a healthy control (not recorded which). CDR3 bases: TGTGCCAGCAGCGCAAGCCTAGATCAGCCCCAGCATTTT. Translated, it gives CASSASLDQPQHF.